The TCR beta chain under discussion was sequenced for a study of PD-L1 blockade in urothelial cancer. The wider study: Patients' atezolizumab regimen, 1,200 mg intravenously every 3 weeks, began in the mid-2010s. Samples came from 3 weeks, at the second dose, and 6 weeks into treatment. Among blood samples, the median T cell count was some 140,000. Study-wide points: The study found that durable-benefit patients expanded tumor-associated blood clones more at 3 weeks.

Worth noting for this clone: The antigen is not known.

Assay: immunoSEQ multiplex PCR; the TCRdb copy retains only in-frame clones and omits some. The data show about 55,000 clones, about 80% seen once. The J segment lost 6 bases and the V segment lost 1 base, leaving 7 bases of the junction unmatched. This CDR3 is built from 15 residues. The germline gives CDR1 SEHNR, CDR2 FQNEAQ (reference sequence). The gene calls are TRBV7-9 and TRBJ2-7, with 9 bases aligning to TRBD1. This material consisted of PBMCs, taken around atezolizumab (anti-PD-L1) treatment. This receptor was obtained from a man between 65 and 85 years old with urothelial cancer. Here the CDR3 reads CASSLVSGQGPEQYF. The CDR3 DNA sequence: TGTGCCAGCAGCTTAGTGTCGGGACAGGGTCCCGAGCAGTACTTC.